This entry features one T cell receptor (beta chain) sequence. Its antigen is not identified. Blood was sampled at baseline, cycle 4 day 1, and cycle 7 day 1. V shed 0 bases and J 1 base; nucleotides not matched to a gene: 10. The germline V gene has CDR1 SGHRS and CDR2 YFSETQ. The CDR3 loop spans 18 amino acids. The data were obtained in a study of OX40 agonist ivuxolimab in advanced cancers. Sequenced by immunoSEQ multiplex PCR; TCRdb stores in-frame clones only, minus some. The repertoire includes about 40,000 clones, about 89% of them detected once, and 0.45% to 0.65% sits in the top ten. Regarding the study as a whole: At doses 0.1 to 3.0 mg/kg, CD4+ and CD8+ clones expanded.

This receptor was obtained from an adult with an advanced solid tumor such as melanoma, head and neck, liver or kidney cancer. The sample was CD4+ or CD8+ T cells sorted from blood, taken in a trial of the OX40 agonist ivuxolimab. The V call is TRBV5-1, the J call TRBJ2-5, with 9 bases identical to TRBD1. Here the CDR3 DNA reads TGCGCCAGCAGCTTGGAACCCTACAGGGGGCGACTCCAAGAGACCCAGTACTTC. This encodes CASSLEPYRGRLQETQYF.